This T cell receptor (beta chain) came from a study of T-cell reconstitution after alpha-beta-depleted transplantation in children. Study outcomes and limitations: By about two months after transplant, alpha-beta T cells reportedly arose from several hundred graft clones that had expanded. Newly produced T cells mostly accounted for T-cell counts and diversity one year post-transplant. Surviving recipient T cells and thymic progenitors underlay high day-60 TCRbeta diversity in some patients.

Turning to this clonotype: The antigen remains undetermined.

Trimming stripped 1 base from V and 5 bases from J, with 18 bases between. This CDR3 has 17 residues. Per the germline V gene, CDR1 is MGHRA and CDR2 is YSYEKL. For TCRbeta, the library was prepared with unique molecular identifiers. Via MiXCR, TCRdb re-called the PCR reads, giving one row per CDR3 protein. The sample has 300,000 to 350,000 distinct CDR3 sequences, around 25% seen once. The genes are TRBV4-1 and TRBJ2-4; no definite D call. The clonotype comes from a male patient aged 10-17 years who had a stem cell transplant for acute lymphoblastic leukemia, so the T cells may come from the graft donor. The sample here was PBMCs, mostly from graft donor cells, taken 180 days after TCRalphabeta/CD19-depleted stem cell transplant. The CDR3 DNA sequence: TGCGCCAGCAGCCAAGTTCCCTATGTTAATGCGGAAAACATTCAGTACTTC. It translates to CASSQVPYVNAENIQYF.